The source of this TCR beta chain is a study of T cell changes during pregnancy in multiple sclerosis. Measured with immunoSEQ multiplex PCR; TCRdb has only the in-frame clones, and not every one. The repertoire holds roughly 79,000 clones, with around nine tenths as singletons. The germline V and J ends were trimmed by 5 bases and 2 bases, with 2 bases remaining between them. The length of the CDR3 is 11 residues. The germline V gene has CDR1 SGHVS and CDR2 FQNEAQ. This sequence originates from a female donor with multiple sclerosis, enrolled in a pregnancy study. The starting material was CD4+ T cells from peripheral blood mononuclear cells, obtained before pregnancy. This chain connects TRBV7-8 to TRBJ2-3; D is unresolved. The CDR3 loop is CASSHTDTQYF. In DNA, the CDR3 is TGTGCCAGCAGCCACACAGATACGCAGTATTTT.